The source of this TCR beta chain is a study of T cell repertoires in cytomegalovirus infection (dated by TCRdb to the late 2010s). Broadly, across the study: Recently identified HLA-C-restricted CMV epitopes, whose presentation resists viral immunomodulation, were targeted by peptide stimulations together with well-studied HLA-B-restricted epitopes. Donor HLA type was relevant to the analysis, as public TCR beta signatures indicated carriage of CMV infection together with the matching HLA type. What the study reported, not specific to this receptor: The ex vivo response was dominated by HLA-C-restricted CMV-specific TCR beta clonotypes, which also provided the single most frequent clonotype in two of eight donors. In both this cohort and an independent roughly 400-donor cohort, the cumulative frequency of public TCR beta family members distinguished carriers of CMV infection plus the relevant HLA type.

The listed sequencing device is Illumina HiSeq 1500. TCRdb cleaned the public reads at Q25 with fastp, built clones with MiXCR and kept in-frame beta chains. CDR3 protein duplicates are merged, each entry listing the most common genes and DNA. A total of approximately 500,000 distinct CDR3 sequences appear in this sample, 25% to 35% of them only once. Of the sample, roughly 15% is held by the ten largest clones. This clonotype was seen a few times. Its antigen is currently not known. No per-base quality is available; no much larger clone lies one base away. The treatment or condition label, as the study defines it: in vitro stimulation with specific CMV peptide epitopes to enrich CMV-specific T cells. The source material was cultured PBMCs, sampled from culture after CMV antigen stimulation. The receptor was derived from a human donor in good health (CMV status not recorded). Some clones in this sample may be carry-over from other donors' samples.

The CDR3 is CASRDGAQRGYTF. In nucleotide form, the sequence is TGTGCCAGCAGAGACGGGGCCCAACGCGGCTACACCTTC. The receptor chain draws on TRBV6-2 or TRBV6-3 and TRBJ1-2; the D segment could be TRBD1, given 5 matching bases. From the cysteine up to the phenylalanine, the CDR3 has a length of 13 residues. The DNA shown is the 39-base CDR3, in frame from base 1. V is clipped by 6 bases and J by 8 bases, and the sequence between their germline boundaries is 16 bases long. Sequences MNHEY (CDR1) and SVGEGT (CDR2) are obtained from the germline V gene.